This T cell receptor beta chain originates from a study of blood T cell repertoires in COVID-19. Study in general: Both acute and convalescent COVID-19 samples were obtained from the United States, Italy and Spain. T cells, B-cell-depleted T cells, or PBMCs supplied cDNA or gDNA.

Under the authors' procedure: By means of reference gene primer amplification, nucleated cell counts were estimated. Libraries were prepared by immunoSEQ multiplex PCR; TCRdb keeps only in-frame clonotypes and omits some of them. V and J calls and clone size follow that table, whereas D and trimming were derived from the DNA. The sample lists 55,000 to 80,000 clones, around 83% occurring once. There are 15 residues in the CDR3. V lost 0 bases to trimming and J lost 1 base, with 10 bases between them. In germline, CDR1 is SGHRS, CDR2 YFSETQ. The receptor's source is an older man with acute or convalescent COVID-19. V and J are TRBV5-1 and TRBJ1-1; D remains unclear. The sample taken for sequencing was peripheral blood. CDR3 protein: CASSLGTLANTEAFF. The CDR3 DNA reads as TGCGCCAGCAGCTTGGGTACGCTGGCGAACACTGAAGCTTTCTTT.